This TCR beta chain stems from a study of T-cell memory formation after mild COVID-19. Study at large: Clusters were largely donor specific.

Study-level findings and limits: CD4+ clones that contracted lay mainly in CM and EM; CD8+ ones lay in EMRA.

About this clonotype itself: Its antigen is not identified.

The CDR3 is made up of 15 amino acids. The germline V gene encodes CDR1 MGHRA and CDR2 YSYEKL. V shed 0 bases and J shed 1 base, with 7 bases lying between them. The TCR alpha and TCR beta cDNA libraries, bearing sample barcodes and UMIs, were generated by 5'RACE using constant-segment primers. One entry per CDR3 protein results from TCRdb running MiXCR on the 5' RACE reads. The data show 350,000 to 500,000 distinct CDR3 sequences, about 22% seen once. The source material was PBMCs or a T cell subset sorted from them (not recorded which). The sequence was collected from an adult woman who had mild COVID-19 (a few samples of this study predate the infection). Cell type and time point are not known. V and J are TRBV4-1 and TRBJ1-5, with D hard to call. CDR3 DNA: TGCGCCAGCAGCCAAGATGATGGGAGCAATCAGCCCCAGCATTTT. It yields the protein CASSQDDGSNQPQHF.